These 24 T cell receptor beta chains were sequenced from one sample in a study of T cells in Graves' hyperthyroidism and ophthalmopathy. TCR beta CDR3 regions were amplified from RNA transcripts. Using the HTBI primer set, a first-round RT-PCR was run on the TCR CDR3. TCRdb itself ran the multiplex PCR reads through MiXCR, one entry per CDR3 protein. The repertoire holds about 560,000 distinct CDR3 sequences, with 15% to 19% as singletons. Sequences were obtained from blood. The receptors originated from a woman in her twenties or thirties with Graves' hyperthyroidism.

V gene TRBV29-1 combines with J gene TRBJ2-2; perhaps TRBD2 as D (7 bases). The CDR3 runs to 14 residues. CDR1 is SQVTM, CDR2 ANQGSEA, per germline. Trimming cost V 5 bases and J 1 base, with 11 bases left between them. DNA for the CDR3: TGCAGCGTTACCGGGGGGCTGAACACCGGGGAGCTGTTTTTT. Protein sequence: CSVTGGLNTGELFF.

This clonotype was recorded at least ten times. The chain is built from TRBV12-3 or TRBV12-4 and TRBJ2-1, with 8 bases lining up with TRBD2. The CDR3 loop spans 15 amino acids. Trimming took 4 bases from V and 2 from J; bases not matched to a gene: 4. CDR3 coding DNA: TGTGCCAGCAGTTCGCAAGCGGGAGCCTACAATGAGCAGTTCTTC. Translating gives CASSSQAGAYNEQFF.

This clonotype showed up many times. A read error may produce the germline difference seen at one junction end. V usage is TRBV3-1 and J usage is TRBJ1-1; tentatively, D is TRBD1 (5 bases). The CDR3 loop spans 14 amino acids. Germline assignment: CDR1 LGHDT and CDR2 YNNKEL (reference sequence). The CDR3 protein is CATSGAPRDTEAFF. The CDR3 DNA is TGTGCCACCAGCGGGGCCCCCAGGGACACTGAAGCTTTCTTT. The full variable domain, with the rest looked up from reference TRBV3-1 and TRBJ1-1, is DTAVSQTPKYLVTQMGNDKSIKCEQNLGHDTMYWYKQDSKKFLKIMFSYNNKELIINETVPNRFSPKSPDKAHLNLHINSLELGDSAVYFCATSGAPRDTEAFFGQGTRLTVV.

The chain links TRBV19 to TRBJ2-1; 9 bases match TRBD1. From germline, CDR1 is LNHDA and CDR2 SQIVND (reference sequence). V lost 8 bases to trimming and J lost 1 base; unmatched junction nucleotides: 3. The CDR3 has 14 residues. The CDR3 loop is CASGGQGSYNEQFF. The CDR3 DNA sequence: TGTGCCAGTGGGGGACAGGGATCCTACAATGAGCAGTTCTTC.

This clonotype has ten or more counts. The chain recombines TRBV3-1 with TRBJ2-7, with TRBD2 matching 9 bases. J lost 2 bases, V lost 1 base, and 6 bases had no gene match. The CDR3 totals 16 residues. From germline, CDR1 is LGHDT and CDR2 YNNKEL (reference sequence). The CDR3: CASSQVPGTSPYEQYF. The CDR3 bases are TGTGCCAGCAGCCAAGTCCCCGGGACTAGCCCCTACGAGCAGTACTTC.

The sample holds many counts of this clonotype. The chain couples TRBV5-4 to TRBJ1-1; D remains ambiguous. The germline V gene encodes CDR1 SGHNT and CDR2 YYREEE (reference sequence). The CDR3 extends over 13 amino acids. V lost 2 bases to trimming and J lost 7 bases, with 12 bases between them. The CDR3 bases are TGTGCCAGCAGCTTACCCGGGGAAGATGAAGCTTTCTTT. It yields the protein CASSLPGEDEAFF. Full variable domain (rest looked up from reference TRBV5-4 and TRBJ1-1): ETGVTQSPTHLIKTRGQQVTLRCSSQSGHNTVSWYQQALGQGPQFIFQYYREEENGRGNFPPRFSGLQFPNYSSELNVNALELDDSALYLCASSLPGEDEAFFGQGTRLTVV.

In this sample, this clonotype turned up many times. This chain joins TRBV20-1 and TRBJ2-7; 8 bases align to TRBD1. Looked up from germline, CDR1 is DFQATT and CDR2 is SNEGSKA (reference sequence). The CDR3 totals 17 residues. The J segment lost 7 bases and the V segment lost 0 bases, leaving 17 bases of the junction unmatched. The CDR3 DNA reads TGCAGTGCTAGAGAAGACGCGAGGGACAGGACTTACTGGGAGCAGTACTTC. Residues: CSAREDARDRTYWEQYF.

This chain connects TRBV4-1 to TRBJ2-1; D call uncertain. The CDR3 covers 13 residues. Between the trimmed V and J ends, which lost 4 bases and 3 bases, there was a span of 7 bases. Germline V gene lookup returns CDR1 MGHRA and CDR2 YSYEKL. CDR3 bases: TGCGCCAGCAGCCTCTGGGACTACAATGAGCAGTTCTTC. Its protein product is CASSLWDYNEQFF.

This clonotype was observed many times. The rearrangement uses TRBV7-8 and TRBJ2-1; TRBD1 matches 8 bases. V was pared by 5 bases and J by 3 bases, with 6 bases of the junction left unmatched. The CDR3 is made up of 15 amino acids. Germline lookup yields CDR1 SGHVS and CDR2 FQNEAQ. CDR3 DNA: TGTGCCAGCAGCCAAGACAGGGGCCACTACAATGAGCAGTTCTTC. The encoded protein is CASSQDRGHYNEQFF.

This chain joins TRBV29-1 and TRBJ2-1; possible D gene TRBD1, 5 bases. The ends were cut back, 4 bases at V and 3 bases at J, with 16 bases in the middle. The CDR3 consists of 15 residues. CDR1 SQVTM and CDR2 ANQGSEA come from the germline V gene. CDR3 residues: CSVGSDTGLYNEQFF. The CDR3 DNA is TGCAGCGTTGGTTCGGACACGGGCCTCTACAATGAGCAGTTCTTC.

The rearrangement joins TRBV20-1 to TRBJ1-3, with TRBD1 as a possible D gene (5 bases). The V gene's germline CDR1 is DFQATT and CDR2 SNEGSKA (reference sequence). Trimming took off 0 bases at V and 4 bases at J, with 13 bases between the two ends. CDR3 length equals 15 residues. CDR3 amino acids: CSARDGTLGGNTIYF. CDR3 DNA sequence: TGCAGTGCTAGAGACGGGACGTTGGGGGGAAACACCATATATTTT.

Ten or more counts support this clonotype. This rearrangement joins TRBV5-1 to TRBJ1-1; 7 bases line up with TRBD1. Trimming took 8 bases from V and 7 from J; bases not matched to a gene: 8. CDR3 length: 12 amino acids. In germline, CDR1 is SGHRS, CDR2 YFSETQ. The DNA of the CDR3 is TGCGCCAGTAACAGGGGCGATAATGAAGCTTTCTTT. This codes for CASNRGDNEAFF.

At least ten counts were recorded for this clonotype. V and J are TRBV5-1 and TRBJ1-3; D unclear. V was trimmed by 5 bases and J by 1 base, leaving 10 bases between them. The germline CDR1 and CDR2 sequences are SGHRS and YFSETQ. The CDR3 is made up of 14 amino acids. The CDR3 coding sequence is TGCGCCAGCAGTTGGACGGAGTCTGGAAACACCATATATTTT. It translates to CASSWTESGNTIYF.

The V call is TRBV27, the J call TRBJ1-5, with D possibly being TRBD1 (6 bases). The germline V gene has CDR1 MNHEY and CDR2 SMNVEV (reference sequence). The CDR3 sequence is 15 residues long. Trimming shortened V by 5 bases and J by 5 bases, and 16 bases separated the two germline ends. CDR3 DNA sequence: TGTGCCAGCAGTCACGGCAGGGGAGGCGATCAGCCCCAGCATTTT. Its protein product is CASSHGRGGDQPQHF.

This clonotype appeared many times. The rearrangement links TRBV6-1 to TRBJ2-7, with TRBD1 as a possible D gene (6 bases). Trimming pared 2 bases from V and 6 bases from J, leaving 20 bases between. CDR1 MNHNS and CDR2 SASEGT come from the germline V gene. The CDR3 spans 16 residues. The CDR3 protein is CASSERTGPPTGEQYF. The CDR3 DNA follows: TGTGCCAGCAGTGAACGTACAGGGCCCCCAACGGGCGAGCAGTACTTC.

The chain carries TRBV24-1 and TRBJ2-2, with D perhaps TRBD1 (6 bases). Per germline, CDR1 KGHDR and CDR2 SFDVKD. V shed 3 bases and J shed 5 bases, with 12 bases lying between them. The CDR3 runs to 15 residues. The CDR3 coding sequence is TGTGCCACCAGTGATCCAACAGGGCGAACCGGGGAGCTGTTTTTT. Amino acid sequence: CATSDPTGRTGELFF.

This clonotype appeared a few times. This rearrangement joins TRBV20-1 to TRBJ1-1; 10 bases agree with TRBD1. The CDR3 runs 11 residues. Trimming cost V 7 bases and J 11 bases; bases outside gene matches: 7. CDR1 is DFQATT, CDR2 SNEGSKA, per germline (reference sequence). CDR3 loop: CSGERQGAAFF. In DNA form, the CDR3 reads TGCAGTGGGGAGAGACAGGGGGCCGCTTTCTTT.

In this sample, this clonotype turned up a few times. This sequence joins TRBV3-1 and TRBJ2-1; the match to TRBD1 covers 7 bases. CDR1 is LGHDT, CDR2 YNNKEL, per germline (reference sequence). There are 16 residues in the CDR3. V lost 3 bases to trimming and J lost 1 base; unmatched junction nucleotides: 6. CDR3 coding DNA: TGTGCCAGCAGCCACCACACAGGGGCTTCCTACAATGAGCAGTTCTTC. Its protein product is CASSHHTGASYNEQFF.

This clonotype has more than one count but fewer than ten. The V call is TRBV6-2 or TRBV6-3, the J call TRBJ2-3, with 9 bases aligning to TRBD1. Germline values: CDR1 MNHEY, CDR2 SVGEGT. The CDR3 has 11 amino acids. The junction had 6 bases not matched to a gene; V was cut back by 8 bases and J by 12 bases. The CDR3 spells CASARDREQYF. Here the CDR3 DNA reads TGTGCCAGCGCCCGGGACAGGGAACAGTATTTT.

CDR3 amino acids: CASSEPGPLLYNEQFF. The DNA for the CDR3 is TGTGCCAGTAGTGAGCCGGGACCCCTCCTTTACAATGAGCAGTTCTTC. The gene calls are TRBV19 and TRBJ2-1; D assignment may be TRBD1 or TRBD2 (5 bases each). The germline gives CDR1 LNHDA, CDR2 SQIVND (reference sequence). Trimming stripped 5 bases from V and 4 bases from J, with 18 bases between. The CDR3 contains 16 residues.

In its sample, this clonotype was seen a few times. The V and J genes are TRBV25-1 and TRBJ2-7; D might be TRBD1 (6 bases). CDR3 length: 15 residues. With 3 bases removed from V and 3 bases from J, the gap between germline ends came to 15 bases. Germline V gene sequence: CDR1 MGHDK, CDR2 SYGVNS. The CDR3 sequence is CASSEGAPSIYEQYF. As DNA, the CDR3 is TGTGCCAGCAGTGAGGGGGCCCCCTCAATCTACGAGCAGTACTTC.

The chain joins TRBV6-1 to TRBJ2-7, with 12 positions matching TRBD2. Germline V gene data show CDR1 as MNHNS and CDR2 as SASEGT. This CDR3 region has 14 residues. Losses at the gene ends were 8 bases for V and 4 bases for J; bases not matched to a gene: 6. The DNA of the CDR3 is TGTGCCAGCCGCGGACTAGCGGGGAGTTACGAGCAGTACTTC. It encodes CASRGLAGSYEQYF.

This clonotype has just a few counts. One end of the junction fails to match germline, which may point to a read error. V and J are TRBV6-1 and TRBJ1-1; D gene unclear. The CDR3 loop spans 14 amino acids. Looked up from germline, CDR1 is MNHNS and CDR2 is SASEGT. In DNA, the CDR3 is TGTGCCAGCAGAAAGGGAGTTTTGAACACTGAAGCTTCCTTT. It translates to CASRKGVLNTEASF.

This clonotype was recorded many times. The chain combines TRBV7-9 with TRBJ2-7; 8 bases line up with TRBD2. V shed 5 bases, J shed 7 bases, and the junction held 10 bases outside the gene matches. The germline V gene has CDR1 SEHNR and CDR2 FQNEAQ (reference sequence). This CDR3 is built from 14 residues. The DNA of the CDR3 is TGTGCCAGCAGCCCCTTAGCGGGACTCAGAGAGCAGTACTTC. Translating gives CASSPLAGLREQYF.